This TCR beta chain was found in a study of a mutant IDH1 vaccine in newly diagnosed glioma. At the level of the study: Vaccinations, eight in total, occurred in weeks 1, 3, 5, 7, 11, 15, 19, 23. Vaccines were begun 4-6 weeks after radiotherapy alone, or with temozolomide cycles. Treated patients had a mean age of roughly 40 years and an approximately 62% male, around 38% female split.

Time point denoted: week 23, last vaccination. Topical imiquimod was applied with each vaccine dose, which held 300 ug of mutant IDH1 20-mer peptide. The CDR3 consists of 20 residues. Germline V gene sequence: CDR1 SGHDN, CDR2 FVKESK. V lost 1 base and J 7 bases, leaving 32 bases between the germline ends. TCRdb's table, derived via immunoSEQ multiplex PCR, lists solely in-frame clones and lacks some. The repertoire consists of tens of thousands of clones, with more than 75% occurring once and the leading ten covering 1.1% to 1.5%. This clone was detected once. The antigen remains unidentified. The chain couples TRBV14 to TRBJ2-7; perhaps D is TRBD1 or TRBD2 (5 bases each). The receptor comes from a man aged 35 to 55 with glioma. Source: PBMCs, taken from a glioma patient whose treatment included an IDH1 peptide vaccine. The CDR3 loop is CASSQGLNQGVGVISGEQYF. CDR3 DNA sequence: TGTGCCAGCAGCCAAGGGCTGAACCAGGGAGTGGGGGTGATTTCTGGGGAGCAGTACTTC. Full variable domain (outside the CDR3, taken from reference TRBV14 and TRBJ2-7): EAGVTQFPSHSVIEKGQTVTLRCDPISGHDNLYWYRRVMGKEIKFLLHFVKESKQDESGMPNNRFLAERTGGTYSTLKVQPAELEDSGVYFCASSQGLNQGVGVISGEQYFGPGTRLTVT.